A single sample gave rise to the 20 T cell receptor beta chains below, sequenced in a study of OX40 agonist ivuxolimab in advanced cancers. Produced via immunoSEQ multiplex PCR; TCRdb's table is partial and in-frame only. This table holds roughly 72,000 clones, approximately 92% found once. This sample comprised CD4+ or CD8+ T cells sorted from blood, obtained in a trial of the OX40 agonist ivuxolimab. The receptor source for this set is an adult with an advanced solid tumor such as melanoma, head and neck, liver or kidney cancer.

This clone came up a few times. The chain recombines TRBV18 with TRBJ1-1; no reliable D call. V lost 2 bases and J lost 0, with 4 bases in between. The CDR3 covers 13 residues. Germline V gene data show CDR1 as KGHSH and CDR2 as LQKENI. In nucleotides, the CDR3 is TGTGCCAGCTCACCATCAATGAACACTGAAGCTTTCTTT. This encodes CASSPSMNTEAFF.

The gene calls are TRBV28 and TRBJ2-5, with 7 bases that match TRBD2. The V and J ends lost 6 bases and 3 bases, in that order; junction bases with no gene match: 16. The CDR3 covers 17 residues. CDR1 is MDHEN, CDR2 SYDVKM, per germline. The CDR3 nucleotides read TGTGCCAGCAGACCTTTCACCCGACTAGCAAAGGAAGAGACCCAGTACTTC. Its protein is CASRPFTRLAKEETQYF.

Written as DNA, the CDR3 is TGTGCCACCCGGAGGGCAGGGGCCTCCTACAATGAGCAGTTCTTC. Amino acids: CATRRAGASYNEQFF. The chain recombines TRBV15 with TRBJ2-1; either TRBD1 or TRBD2 may supply D (6 bases each). Germline CDR1 reads LNHNV; CDR2 reads YYDKDF (reference sequence). Trimming cost V 8 bases and J 0 bases, with 14 bases left between them. CDR3 length: 15 amino acids.

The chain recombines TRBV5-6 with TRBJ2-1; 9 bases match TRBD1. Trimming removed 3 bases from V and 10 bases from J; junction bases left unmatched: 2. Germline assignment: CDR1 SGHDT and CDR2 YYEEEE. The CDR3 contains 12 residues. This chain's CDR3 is CASSWTGVEQFF. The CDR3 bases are TGTGCCAGCAGCTGGACAGGGGTCGAGCAGTTCTTC.

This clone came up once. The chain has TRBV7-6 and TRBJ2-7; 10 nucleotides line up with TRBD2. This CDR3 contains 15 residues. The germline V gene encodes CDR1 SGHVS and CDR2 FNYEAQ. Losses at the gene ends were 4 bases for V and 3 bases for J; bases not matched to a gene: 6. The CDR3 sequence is CASSSGASGSYEQYF. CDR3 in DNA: TGTGCCAGCAGCTCCGGGGCTAGCGGGAGCTACGAGCAGTACTTC.

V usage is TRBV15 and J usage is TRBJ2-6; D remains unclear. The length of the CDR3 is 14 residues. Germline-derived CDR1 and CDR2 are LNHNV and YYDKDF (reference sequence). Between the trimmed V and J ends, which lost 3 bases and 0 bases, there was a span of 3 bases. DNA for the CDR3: TGTGCCACCAGCAGGATCTCTGGGGCCAACGTCCTGACTTTC. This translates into CATSRISGANVLTF.

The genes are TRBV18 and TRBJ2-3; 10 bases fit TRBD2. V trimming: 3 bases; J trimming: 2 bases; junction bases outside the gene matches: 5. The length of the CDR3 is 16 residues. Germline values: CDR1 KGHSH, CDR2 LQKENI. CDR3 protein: CASSPGLAVNTDTQYF. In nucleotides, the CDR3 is TGTGCCAGCTCACCTGGACTAGCGGTTAACACAGATACGCAGTATTTT.

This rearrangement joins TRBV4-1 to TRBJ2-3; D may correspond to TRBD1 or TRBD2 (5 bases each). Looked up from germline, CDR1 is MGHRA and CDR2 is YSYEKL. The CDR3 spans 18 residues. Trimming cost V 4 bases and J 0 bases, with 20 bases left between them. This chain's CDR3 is CASSPPRGPTPSTDTQYF. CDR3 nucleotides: TGCGCCAGCAGCCCCCCCCGGGGACCAACCCCCAGCACAGATACGCAGTATTTT.

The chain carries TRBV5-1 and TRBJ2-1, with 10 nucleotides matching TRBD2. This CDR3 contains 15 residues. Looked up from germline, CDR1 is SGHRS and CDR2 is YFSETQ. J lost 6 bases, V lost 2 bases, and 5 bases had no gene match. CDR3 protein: CASSLGTSVGNEQFF. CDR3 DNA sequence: TGCGCCAGCAGCTTAGGGACTAGCGTGGGCAATGAGCAGTTCTTC. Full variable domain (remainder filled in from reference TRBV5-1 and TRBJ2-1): KAGVTQTPRYLIKTRGQQVTLSCSPISGHRSVSWYQQTPGQGLQFLFEYFSETQRNKGNFPGRFSGRQFSNSRSEMNVSTLELGDSALYLCASSLGTSVGNEQFFGPGTRLTVL.

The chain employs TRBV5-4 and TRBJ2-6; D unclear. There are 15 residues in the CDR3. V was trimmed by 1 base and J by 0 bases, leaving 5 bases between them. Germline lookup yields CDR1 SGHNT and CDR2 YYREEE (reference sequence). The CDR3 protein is CASSLRSSGANVLTF. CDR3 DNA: TGTGCCAGCAGCTTGCGGTCCTCTGGGGCCAACGTCCTGACTTTC.

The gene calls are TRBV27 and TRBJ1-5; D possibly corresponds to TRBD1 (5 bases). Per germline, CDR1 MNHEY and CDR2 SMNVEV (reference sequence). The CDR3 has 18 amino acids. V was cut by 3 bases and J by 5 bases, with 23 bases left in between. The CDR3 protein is CASSFRNGDRTWYQPQHF. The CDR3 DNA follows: TGTGCCAGCAGTTTCAGGAACGGGGACCGGACGTGGTATCAGCCCCAGCATTTT.

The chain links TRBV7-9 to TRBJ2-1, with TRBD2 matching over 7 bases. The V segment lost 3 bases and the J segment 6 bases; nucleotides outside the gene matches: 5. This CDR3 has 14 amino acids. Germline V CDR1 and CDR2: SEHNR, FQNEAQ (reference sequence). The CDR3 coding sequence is TGTGCCAGCAGCTTTAATGGACTAGGCAATGAGCAGTTCTTC. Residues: CASSFNGLGNEQFF.

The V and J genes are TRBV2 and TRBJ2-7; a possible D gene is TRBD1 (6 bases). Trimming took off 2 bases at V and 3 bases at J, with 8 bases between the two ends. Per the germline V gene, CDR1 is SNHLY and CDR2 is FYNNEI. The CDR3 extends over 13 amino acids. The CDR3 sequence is CASSEQGSYEQYF. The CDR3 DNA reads TGTGCCAGCAGTGAACAGGGGAGCTACGAGCAGTACTTC.

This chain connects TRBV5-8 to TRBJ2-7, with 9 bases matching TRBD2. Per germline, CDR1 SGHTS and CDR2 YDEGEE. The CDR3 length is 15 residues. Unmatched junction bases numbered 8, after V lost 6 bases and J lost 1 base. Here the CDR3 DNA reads TGTGCCAGCACTGTTAGCGGGAGAGGATCCTACGAGCAGTACTTC. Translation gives CASTVSGRGSYEQYF. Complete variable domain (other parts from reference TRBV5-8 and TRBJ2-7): EAGVTQSPTHLIKTRGQQATLRCSPISGHTSVYWYQQALGLGLQFLLWYDEGEERNRGNFPPRFSGRQFPNYSSELNVNALELEDSALYLCASTVSGRGSYEQYFGPGTRLTVT.

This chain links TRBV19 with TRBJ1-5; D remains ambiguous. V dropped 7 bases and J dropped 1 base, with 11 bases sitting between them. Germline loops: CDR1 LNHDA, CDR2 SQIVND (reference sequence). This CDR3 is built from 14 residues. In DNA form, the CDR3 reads TGTGCCAGTACCCCAAGCAGCAGCAATCAGCCCCAGCATTTT. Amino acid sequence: CASTPSSSNQPQHF.

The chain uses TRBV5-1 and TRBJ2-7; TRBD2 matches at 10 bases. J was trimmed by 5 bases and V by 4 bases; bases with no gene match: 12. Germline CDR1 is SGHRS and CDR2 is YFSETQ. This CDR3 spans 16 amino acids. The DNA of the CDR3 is TGCGCCAGCAGCCGGGAACCGGGACTAGCGAGTCACGAGCAGTACTTC. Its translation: CASSREPGLASHEQYF.

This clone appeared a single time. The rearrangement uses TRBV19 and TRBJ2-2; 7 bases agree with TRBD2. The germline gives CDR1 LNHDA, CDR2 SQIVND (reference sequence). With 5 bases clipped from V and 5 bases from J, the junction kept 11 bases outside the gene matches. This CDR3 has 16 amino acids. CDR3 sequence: CASSPYGREKTGELFF. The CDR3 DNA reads TGTGCCAGTAGTCCTTATGGGCGGGAGAAGACCGGGGAGCTGTTTTTT.

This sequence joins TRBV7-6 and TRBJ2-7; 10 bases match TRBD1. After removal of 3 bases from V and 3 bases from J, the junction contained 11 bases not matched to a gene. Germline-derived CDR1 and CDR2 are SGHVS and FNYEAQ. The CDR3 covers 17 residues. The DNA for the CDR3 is TGTGCCAGCAGCTTGAGGGTCCCAGGGACAGGGGACTACGAGCAGTACTTC. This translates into CASSLRVPGTGDYEQYF.

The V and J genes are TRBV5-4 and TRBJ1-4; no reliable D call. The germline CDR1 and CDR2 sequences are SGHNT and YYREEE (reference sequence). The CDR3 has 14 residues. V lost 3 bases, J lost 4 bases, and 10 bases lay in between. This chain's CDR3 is CASSSGLYNEKLFF. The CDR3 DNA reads TGTGCCAGCAGCTCAGGACTGTATAATGAAAAACTGTTTTTT.

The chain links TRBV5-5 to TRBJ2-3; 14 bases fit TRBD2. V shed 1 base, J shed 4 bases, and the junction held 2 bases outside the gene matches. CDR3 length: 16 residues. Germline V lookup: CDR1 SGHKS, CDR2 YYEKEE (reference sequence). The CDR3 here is CASSLRTSGGPDTQYF. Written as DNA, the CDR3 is TGTGCCAGCAGCTTGCGGACTAGCGGGGGGCCAGATACGCAGTATTTT.